This entry features one T cell receptor (beta chain) sequence. This entry is derived from a study of blood T cell repertoires in COVID-19. Turning to the study itself: There were acute and convalescent COVID-19 samples, and they came from the United States, Italy and Spain. PBMCs, B-cell-depleted T cells, or T cells were the source of the cDNA or gDNA that made up the material.

CDR1 and CDR2 from the germline V gene are SGHDT and YYEEEE. V was pared by 5 bases and J by 4 bases, with 16 bases between. The CDR3 sequence is 15 residues long. Original processing notes: Scientists estimated how many nucleated cells there were by amplifying reference gene primers. The assay was immunoSEQ multiplex PCR, and TCRdb's table has in-frame clones only and misses some. Clone size and V and J calls were adopted from that table, with D and trimming inferred from the DNA. The repertoire has 100,000 to 150,000 clones, about 79% of them found once; the top ten carry around 17%. Input material: peripheral blood. The source of this sequence is a woman aged 50 to 65 with acute or convalescent COVID-19. V and J are TRBV5-6 and TRBJ1-3, with a tentative D call TRBD1 (6 bases). In nucleotides, the CDR3 is TGTGCCAGCAGTTATCCAGGGGCCCCAGGAAACACCATATATTTT. This codes for CASSYPGAPGNTIYF.